Each of the 2 T cell receptor beta chains below was sequenced from the same sample in a study of blood T cell repertoires in COVID-19. Data came from immunoSEQ multiplex PCR; TCRdb stores just in-frame clones and leaves some out. This table holds approximately 180,000 clones, 80% to 90% found once. The source material was peripheral blood. The origin of the receptors is a man aged 55 to 69 with acute or convalescent COVID-19.

The chain uses TRBV23-1 and TRBJ2-7; 9 nucleotides line up with TRBD1. TRBV23-1 is identified as an open reading frame with a role that is uncertain. The CDR3 spans 13 residues. J was trimmed by 3 bases and V by 9 bases; bases with no gene match: 6. DNA of the CDR3: TGCGCCAGGCAAAGGACAGGGGACTACGAGCAGTACTTC. Encoded protein: CARQRTGDYEQYF.

The V and J genes are TRBV12-5 and TRBJ2-3, with no clear D. V lost 4 bases and J lost 2, with 25 bases in between. This CDR3 spans 19 amino acids. Germline CDR1 reads LGHNT; CDR2 reads FRNRAP. CDR3 region: CASGSRDFSRMIHTDTQYF. CDR3 coding DNA: TGTGCTAGTGGTTCCCGTGATTTTTCGCGGATGATTCACACAGATACGCAGTATTTT.